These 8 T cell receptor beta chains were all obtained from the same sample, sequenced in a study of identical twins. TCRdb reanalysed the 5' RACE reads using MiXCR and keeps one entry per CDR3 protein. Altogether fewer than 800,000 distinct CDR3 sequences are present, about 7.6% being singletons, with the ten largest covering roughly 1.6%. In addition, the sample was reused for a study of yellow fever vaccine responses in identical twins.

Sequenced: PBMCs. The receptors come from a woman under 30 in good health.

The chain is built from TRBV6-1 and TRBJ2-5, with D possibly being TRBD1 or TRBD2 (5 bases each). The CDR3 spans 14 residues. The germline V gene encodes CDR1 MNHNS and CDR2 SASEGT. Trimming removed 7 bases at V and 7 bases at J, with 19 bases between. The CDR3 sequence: CASTSGRSGGTQYF. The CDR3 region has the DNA TGTGCCAGCACCTCGGGACGGTCAGGAGGGACCCAGTACTTC.

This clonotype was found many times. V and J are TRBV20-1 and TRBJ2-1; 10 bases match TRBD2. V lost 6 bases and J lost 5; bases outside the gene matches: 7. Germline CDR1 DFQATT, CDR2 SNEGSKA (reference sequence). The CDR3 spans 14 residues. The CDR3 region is CSATAGGPNNEQFF. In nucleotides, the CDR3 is TGCAGTGCAACAGCGGGAGGGCCCAACAATGAGCAGTTCTTC.

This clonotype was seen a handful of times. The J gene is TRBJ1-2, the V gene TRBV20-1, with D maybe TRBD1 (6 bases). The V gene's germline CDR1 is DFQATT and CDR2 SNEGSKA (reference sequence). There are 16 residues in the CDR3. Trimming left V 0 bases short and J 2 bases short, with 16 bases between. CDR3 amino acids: CSARDEWGAVNYGYTF. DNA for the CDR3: TGCAGTGCTAGAGATGAGTGGGGGGCCGTAAACTATGGCTACACCTTC.

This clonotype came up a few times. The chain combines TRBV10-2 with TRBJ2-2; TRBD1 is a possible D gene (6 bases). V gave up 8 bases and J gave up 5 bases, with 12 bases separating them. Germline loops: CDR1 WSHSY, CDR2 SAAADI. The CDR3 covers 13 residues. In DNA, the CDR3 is TGCGCCAGCGGTATACAGGGAACCGGGGAGCTGTTTTTT. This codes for CASGIQGTGELFF.

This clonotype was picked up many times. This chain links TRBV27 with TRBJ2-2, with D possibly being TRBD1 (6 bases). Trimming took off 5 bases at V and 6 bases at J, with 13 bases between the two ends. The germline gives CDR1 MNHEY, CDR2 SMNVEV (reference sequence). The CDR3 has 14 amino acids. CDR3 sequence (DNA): TGTGCCAGCAGTCCGCGACAGGTCCCCGGGGAGCTGTTTTTT. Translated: CASSPRQVPGELFF.

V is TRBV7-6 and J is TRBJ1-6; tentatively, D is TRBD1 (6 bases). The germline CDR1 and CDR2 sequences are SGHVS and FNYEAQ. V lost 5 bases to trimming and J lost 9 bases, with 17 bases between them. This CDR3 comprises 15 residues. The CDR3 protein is CASSPGAGATSPLHF. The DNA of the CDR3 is TGTGCCAGCAGCCCAGGGGCGGGGGCGACTTCACCCCTCCACTTT.

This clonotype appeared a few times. The CDR3 here is CASSPERRVVYEQFF. For the CDR3, the DNA is TGTGCCAGCAGTCCTGAGCGCAGAGTGGTCTATGAGCAGTTCTTC. V and J are TRBV28 and TRBJ2-1; D is ambiguous. Germline values: CDR1 MDHEN, CDR2 SYDVKM. This CDR3 comprises 15 residues. Trimming took 5 bases from V and 8 from J, leaving 19 bases between them.

In nucleotides, the CDR3 is TGTGCCAGCAGCTCGGGTTCCTGGTCGGGAGAGCAGTACGTC. It codes for CASSSGSWSGEQYV. This sequence joins TRBV28 and TRBJ2-7; possibly TRBD2 for D (5 bases). Germline V CDR1 and CDR2: MDHEN, SYDVKM. The CDR3 has 14 amino acids. V dropped 6 bases and J dropped 7 bases, with 19 bases sitting between them.